This T cell receptor (beta chain) appears in the sequencing data of a study of T-cell memory formation after mild COVID-19. TCRdb recomputed calls from the 5' RACE reads with MiXCR, one row per CDR3 protein. The data show about 250,000 distinct CDR3 sequences, 15% seen once. V was shortened by 3 bases and J by 0 bases, with 10 bases between the two germline ends. Germline lookup yields CDR1 SGHKS and CDR2 YYEKEE (reference sequence). The CDR3 runs to 15 residues. The sample consisted of PBMCs or a T cell subset sorted from them (not recorded which). The chain has TRBV5-5 and TRBJ2-4; D remains unclear. The receptor was isolated from an adult woman who had mild COVID-19 (a few samples of this study predate the infection). Cell type and time point are not known. The DNA for the CDR3 is TGTGCCAGCAGCTCTCCGGGTGGAGCCAAAAACATTCAGTACTTC. Translated: CASSSPGGAKNIQYF.